These T cell receptor beta chains were read from a single sample in a study of CD8+ T cells in alopecia areata. The data were produced by immunoSEQ multiplex PCR, yet TCRdb's version contains in-frame clones alone and is incomplete. The sample has 190,000 or so clones; roughly 53% are singletons. Sequencing used CD8+ T cells sorted from blood, obtained at week 24, from a patient treated with tofacitinib. Receptors originate from a human donor with alopecia areata. The CDR3 runs from the conserved cysteine through the conserved F or W. Fields, in order: V gene, J gene, CDR3 protein.

v_gene: TRBV13
j_gene: TRBJ2-3
CDR3aa: CASSPFRGTDTQYF

v_gene: TRBV5-1
j_gene: TRBJ2-7
CDR3aa: CASSLQGQGDEQYF

v_gene: TRBV4-2
j_gene: TRBJ2-2
CDR3aa: CASSVPGQTNTGELFF

v_gene: TRBV2
j_gene: TRBJ2-2
CDR3aa: CASSHGNRVNTGELFF

v_gene: TRBV29-1
j_gene: TRBJ1-2
CDR3aa: CSVVPGDHYGYTF

v_gene: TRBV29-1
j_gene: TRBJ2-1
CDR3aa: CSVVLAGDFSYNEQFF

v_gene: TRBV28
j_gene: TRBJ2-7
CDR3aa: CASSMWWGTYEQYF

v_gene: TRBV25-1
j_gene: TRBJ1-1
CDR3aa: CASSVSFTEAFF

v_gene: TRBV2
j_gene: TRBJ2-3
CDR3aa: CATWRAPTDTQYF

v_gene: TRBV6-5
j_gene: TRBJ2-5
CDR3aa: CASSYRGGDQETQYF

v_gene: TRBV4-1
j_gene: TRBJ2-7
CDR3aa: CASSQVPGLAGYEQYF

v_gene: TRBV7-2
j_gene: TRBJ2-1
CDR3aa: CASSPPGDEQFF

v_gene: TRBV25-1
j_gene: TRBJ2-2
CDR3aa: CASRGAGELFF

v_gene: TRBV20-1
j_gene: TRBJ1-6
CDR3aa: CSARNVGPLHF

v_gene: TRBV29-1
j_gene: TRBJ2-7
CDR3aa: CSVVQRSLDAHEQYF

v_gene: TRBV7-9
j_gene: TRBJ2-3
CDR3aa: CASRRLAGERDTQYF

v_gene: TRBV30
j_gene: TRBJ2-6
CDR3aa: CASTPTGANVLTF

v_gene: TRBV25-1
j_gene: TRBJ1-2
CDR3aa: CASSANYGYTF

v_gene: TRBV30
j_gene: TRBJ2-2
CDR3aa: CAWFSSGELFF

v_gene: TRBV2
j_gene: TRBJ2-1
CDR3aa: CASIGTGGESYNEQFF

v_gene: TRBV7-6
j_gene: TRBJ1-2
CDR3aa: CASSFGGIYGYTF